This T cell receptor beta chain appears in the sequencing data of a study of blood T cell repertoires in COVID-19. Study at large: COVID-19 samples collected from the United States, Italy and Spain covered acute and convalescent phases. PBMCs, B-cell-depleted T cells, or T cells were the source of the cDNA or gDNA that made up the material.

The germline V gene encodes CDR1 MNHEY and CDR2 SVGAGI. V was shortened by 9 bases and J by 4 bases, with 12 bases between the two germline ends. The CDR3 has 12 residues. In the authors' methods: By means of reference gene primer amplification, nucleated cell counts were estimated. Sequencing used immunoSEQ multiplex PCR; TCRdb keeps in-frame clones, though not all of them. V, J and clone size are those of that table, while D and trimming were read from the DNA. The sample comprises around 49,000 clones, 85% to 95% of which are singletons, and around 1% rests with the top ten. The sequencing input was peripheral blood. The chain joins TRBV6-5 to TRBJ1-1; D not certain. The clonotype comes from a man in his sixties with COVID-19, enrolled during active disease. DNA for the CDR3: TGTGCCAGTCCGGGTTGGTCCACTGAAGCTTTCTTT. This codes for CASPGWSTEAFF.